This entry describes one TCR beta chain. The target of this receptor is not known. The library was generated by the immunoSEQ multiplex PCR assay. The multiplex PCR relied on a mix of 60 forward primers for TCR Vbeta segments and 13 reverse primers for TCR Jbeta segments. The CDR3 region of rearranged TCR beta genes was amplified from genomic DNA by a multiplex PCR assay. Amplified TCR beta libraries were sequenced as 87-base-pair reads on the Illumina HiSeq System. The published analysis was carried out like this. A later analysis counted about 80 million unique TCR beta chains across the 690 or so repertoires, and approximately 11 million of these chains were shared by at least two donors. Raw reads were error-corrected and collapsed into unique sequences by a nearest-neighbor algorithm in which closely related sequences were merged to remove PCR and sequencing errors. CDR3 sequences were aligned to IMGT reference sequences to assign V, D and J gene segments. For a sequence to be retained, a match of at least six nucleotides to both a V gene segment and a J gene segment was required. Rearrangements were classified as productive when the CDR3 lacked stop codons and remained in frame with V and J, and all other rearrangements were classified as non-productive. Following IMGT convention, CDR3 was defined as the stretch from the second conserved V-encoded cysteine to the conserved J-encoded phenylalanine. Sequences without an unambiguous match to a single V gene segment were excluded from the earlier analysis of approximately 560 of the donors. An earlier analysis of approximately 590 of the donors classified V segments as functional when productive rearrangements were above 56.7% and as segregating when the standard deviation between donors was above 5%. A statistical classification framework was built for diagnosing cytomegalovirus status from the catalog of TCR beta chain sequences. V and J gene assignment, in a later analysis, came from comparing TCR nucleotide sequences with IMGT/GENE-DB human TR gene sequences. In a later analysis, CDR3 sequences and most-parsimonious VDJ recombination scenarios were assigned using the TCRdist pipeline. In a later analysis, each TCR beta chain was defined by its CDR3 amino acid sequence together with its V-gene family, and reads without a unique V-gene family were excluded. To address suspected cross-contamination and a sequencing artifact, a later analysis removed roughly 640 highly shared, low-generation-probability nucleotide sequences. In a later analysis, a clonal expansion index was calculated for each public chain from normalized within-repertoire ranks of inferred template counts. A later analysis computed generation probabilities with a VDJ recombination model fitted to out-of-frame rearrangements, and checked the results against IGoR. In a later analysis, TCR-TCR, TCR-HLA and TCR-CMV co-occurrence was scored with hypergeometric tests, and a repertoire-size bias correction was applied to TCR pairs. In a later analysis, false discovery rates were estimated by permuting HLA or CMV assignments 20 times. A later analysis grouped co-occurring TCRs with DBSCAN, adding TCRdist sequence similarity when clustering within HLA-allele-positive subsets. Repertoires with fewer than 30,000 or more than 120,000 public chains were left out of co-occurrence clustering, as were five repertoires with anomalous nucleotide sharing. TCRdb obtained this table from immuneACCESS and retained in-frame rearrangements with V and J assigned. These tables miss some clones; where compared with another copy, unresolved V genes account for less than half of the shortfall, and the remainder is unexplained. V and J calls and clone size are given by that table; D and trimming were obtained from the DNA. This sample's table has entries for roughly 120,000 clones. The top ten hold 3.5% to 4.5% of the sample.

This specimen comes from a study of cytomegalovirus exposure and HLA in healthy donors (dated by TCRdb to about 2017). Background on the whole study: An earlier analysis of some 620 of the donors reported about 260 Gb of sequence data and about 120 million unique TCR beta sequences obtained from about 200 million T cells. The genetic ancestry cluster associated with self-reported Caucasian donors included 80% to 90% of the roughly 400 genotyped donors. A separate validation cohort of 100 to 150 different subjects was used in addition to the 666-subject first cohort. In a later analysis, previously published TCR beta repertoires from 666 donors were re-analyzed and high-resolution HLA genotyping was added so that TCR occurrence patterns could be studied. HLA typing included class I and class II loci at four-digit resolution. On average, around 230,000 unique TCR beta nucleotide sequences were sequenced per donor among several hundred genotyped donors of the cohort, with approximately 18% of those sequences being non-productive. The study aimed to test whether signatures of past pathogen exposure could be identified by cataloging public T cell receptors. An early release that covered fewer than 800 HLA-typed donors contained around 300 gigabases of sequencing data and 65 million to 100 million unique TCR sequences. An earlier analysis of more than 450 of the donors used high-throughput TCR beta sequencing to judge whether each TCR beta V gene segment behaved as functional or pseudogenic. Five DR-DQ haplotypes were handled as single units for association and clustering, since linkage in the cohort was strong. Rather than drawing on any new phenotypic data, the later analysis identified candidate immune exposures from TCR beta sequences and the way those sequences occurred across donors. Using immunosequencing, the study profiled T cell repertoires from approximately 700 subjects and related those repertoires to cytomegalovirus serostatus. The number of donors typed differed by locus, with about 629-630 for A, B, C, DRB1 and DQB1, approximately 500 for DQA1, 600 to 610 for DPA1, and approximately 470 for DPB1. Genome-wide SNP genotypes for about three fifths of the roughly 700 donors were used in a later genetic analysis, which treated that subset as a discovery cohort. Every repertoire in the discovery cohort had been generated on one and the same sequencing platform. Donor age, sex, ethnicity and CMV serostatus were compiled together with the repertoire data. To predict cytomegalovirus infection status, the study brought together high-throughput TCR immunosequencing, statistical association of individual TCRs with disease status, and machine learning.

The study at large found these results: The study listed 150 to 200 TCR beta chains as associated with cytomegalovirus. Compared with the roughly 700-donor mean, donors in an Asian-associated ancestry cluster had fewer N-insertions in productive TCRs, according to a later genetic analysis. Because the 87-base-pair reads could not distinguish some IMGT-functional V segments, including TRBV6-2 and TRBV6-3, those segments were excluded. In a later analysis, the rate of TCR association differed among HLA loci, with DRB1 alleles having the most associated TCRs and HLA-C alleles having the fewest. A few of the identified cytomegalovirus-associated TCR beta chains were confirmed in vitro to be specific for cytomegalovirus antigens. Because HLA typing was unavailable for some donors at each locus, only the typed subset was used in association tests. The presence/absence analyses assumed that sequencing depth was roughly uniform across donors, and that assumption may not be true. Linkage disequilibrium might explain the correlated functional status among segregating V segments, but an unknown experimental factor could not be ruled out. The only immune exposure information available for the cohort was CMV serostatus. Across donors, most TCR sequences were observed very rarely, whereas some public TCRs were present in many individuals. A later analysis found that most CMV-associated TCR beta chains appeared HLA-restricted, with HLA associations seemingly driven largely by CMV exposure. Because counts were too low, seventeen rarely observed V segments, including chromosome 9 orphons, were excluded from the earlier analysis of a few hundred of the donors. V-gene and J-gene trimming of TCR beta chains was associated with a missense DCLRE1C variant in a later genetic analysis, and the association was replicated in an independent cohort. The classifier was reported to diagnose cytomegalovirus status with high specificity and sensitivity in both the original and validation cohorts. In a later analysis, several top co-occurrence clusters were reported to appear linked to parvovirus B19, influenza, CMV and Epstein-Barr virus. When HLA alleles, especially DR and DQ, strongly co-occurred, TCR associations were difficult to assign to individual alleles. This cohort had only TCR beta chains sequenced, and the lack of alpha or paired-chain data limited which features could be detected. A further reported finding was that TCR beta sequences accurately predicted the HLA-A and HLA-B alleles for most subjects in the first cohort. In a later analysis, HLA-associated TCR beta chains showed more clonal expansion and lower generation probabilities than non-associated chains that were equally common. The authors suggested that the approach could potentially be extended to other disease states and immunological phenotypes. The sequencing pipeline was judged likely to have produced a cluster of highly shared sequence variants as a technical artifact. Specific HLA alleles were associated with roughly 17,000 TCR beta sequences at a false discovery rate of 0.05 in a later analysis. In an earlier analysis of roughly 500 of the donors, most TCR beta V segments appeared in productive rearrangements about 87% or about 30% of the time, broadly matching IMGT annotations.

The cohort comprised several hundred healthy bone marrow donors. At the time of sampling, every cohort member was nominally healthy, though immune exposures that went unrecorded were likely present. The donor tested CMV seronegative and was one of the 352 seronegative cohort members. A peripheral blood sample was provided by each donor, and peripheral blood mononuclear cells were used for TCR beta sequencing. Genomic DNA was extracted from the blood cell samples with the Qiagen DNeasy Blood Extraction Kit. After removal of 6 bases from V and 6 bases from J, the junction retains 12 bases not matched to a gene. The CDR3 starts with the cysteine, ends with the phenylalanine, and has 16 residues. Of all the DNA, just the CDR3 is kept, 48 bases in frame from base 1. From the germline V gene, CDR1 is SNHLY and CDR2 is FYNNEI.

The sample was PBMCs. The receptor was isolated from a man younger than 40 in good health and CMV-seronegative. The chain was built from TRBV2 and TRBJ2-1; 9 central bases correspond to TRBD2. Read as DNA, the sequence is TGTGCCAGCAGGCGCCTTAGCGGGGGCGAGTTCAATGAGCAGTTCTTC. This is translated as CASRRLSGGEFNEQFF.